This TCR beta chain was identified during a study of blood T cells in healthy people across ages. V shed 4 bases and J shed 7 bases, with 22 bases lying between them. CDR1 and CDR2 from the germline V gene are SQVTM and ANQGSEA. The CDR3 sequence is 15 residues long. It was with a sample-barcoded 5' primer and a J-beta primer mix that a second PCR of roughly 7 to 12 cycles was run. There were at least 3 million CDR3-containing paired-end reads obtained from each sample. MiXCR, run by TCRdb on the 5' RACE reads, gives a single entry per CDR3 protein. The sample lists around 750,000 distinct CDR3 sequences, around half occurring once.

The genes are TRBV29-1 and TRBJ1-2; D remains unclear. The sequenced material came from blood. This sequence was found in a man older than 75 in good health. Written as DNA, the CDR3 is TGCAGCGTTGCCGGCGGTGGCAGCCACACCTGTGGCTACACCTTC. Encoded protein: CSVAGGGSHTCGYTF.